Sequencing of this T cell receptor beta chain was carried out in a study of blood T cells in healthy people across ages. Primers used in a second PCR of about 7 to 12 cycles were a sample-barcoded 5' primer and a J-beta primer mix. TCRdb analysed the 5' RACE reads with MiXCR anew, one entry per CDR3 protein. The profile shows 700,000 to 800,000 distinct CDR3 sequences, 40% to 45% of them singletons. Regarding this clonotype: Its specificity is not known.

Study-level results: Unsorted PBMC input precluded a conclusive naive versus antigen-experienced comparison.

Germline V gene data show CDR1 as SGHDT and CDR2 as YYEEEE. The V and J ends lost 1 base and 4 bases respectively, with 13 bases between them. This CDR3 comprises 15 residues. The sequencing sample was made of blood. This chain uses TRBV5-6 with TRBJ2-3, with D perhaps TRBD1 (6 bases). This TCR derives from an older woman in good health. The CDR3: CASSLLWTDADTQYF. Here the CDR3 DNA reads TGTGCCAGCAGCTTGCTCTGGACAGATGCAGATACGCAGTATTTT.